The clone carrying this TCR beta chain appeared a single time. Its antigen is unidentified. This record belongs to a study of radiation and T cells in renal cell carcinoma. Study-wide results and caveats: In blood, top tumor clones expanded by 2 weeks, shrinking by 4. No pretreatment tumor biopsies were available for baseline clonotypes.

The V end was cut by 0 bases, the J end by 2 bases, with 17 bases between. The CDR3 contains 18 residues. The germline CDR1 and CDR2 sequences are GTSNPN and SVGIG (reference sequence). Time point described: baseline pretreatment blood. The treatment: 15 Gy SBRT to primary tumor, nephrectomy 4 weeks later. Produced via immunoSEQ multiplex PCR; TCRdb's table is partial and in-frame only. The data show about 140,000 clones, 70% to 90% seen once. V gene TRBV30 combines with J gene TRBJ2-6; the D gene is possibly TRBD1 (6 bases). The source was blood, collected from a patient whose treatment included radiotherapy and nephrectomy. The source is a woman between 45 and 65 years old with renal cell carcinoma. The CDR3 bases are TGTGCCTGGAGTGTACCGTGGGGGCTGCTGGCTGGGGCCAACGTCCTGACTTTC. Residues: CAWSVPWGLLAGANVLTF.